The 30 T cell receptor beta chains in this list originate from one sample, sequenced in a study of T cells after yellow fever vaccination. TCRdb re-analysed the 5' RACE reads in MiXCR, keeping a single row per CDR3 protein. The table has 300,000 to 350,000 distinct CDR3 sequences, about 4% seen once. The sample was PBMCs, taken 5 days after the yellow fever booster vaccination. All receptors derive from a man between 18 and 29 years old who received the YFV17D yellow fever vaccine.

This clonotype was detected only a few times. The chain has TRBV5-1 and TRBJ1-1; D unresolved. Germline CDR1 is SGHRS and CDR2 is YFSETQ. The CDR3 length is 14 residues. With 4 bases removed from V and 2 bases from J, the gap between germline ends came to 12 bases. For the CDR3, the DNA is TGCGCCAGCAGCATGGAAGTGGGAAACACTGAAGCTTTCTTT. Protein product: CASSMEVGNTEAFF. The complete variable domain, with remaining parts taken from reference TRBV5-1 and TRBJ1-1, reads KAGVTQTPRYLIKTRGQQVTLSCSPISGHRSVSWYQQTPGQGLQFLFEYFSETQRNKGNFPGRFSGRQFSNSRSEMNVSTLELGDSALYLCASSMEVGNTEAFFGQGTRLTVV.

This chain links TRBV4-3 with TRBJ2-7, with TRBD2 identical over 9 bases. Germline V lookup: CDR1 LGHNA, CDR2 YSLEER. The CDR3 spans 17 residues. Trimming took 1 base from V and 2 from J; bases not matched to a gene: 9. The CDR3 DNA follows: TGCGCCAGCAGCCAAGGAGTCGGGACTAGCTCGGCCTACGAGCAGTACTTC. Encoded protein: CASSQGVGTSSAYEQYF.

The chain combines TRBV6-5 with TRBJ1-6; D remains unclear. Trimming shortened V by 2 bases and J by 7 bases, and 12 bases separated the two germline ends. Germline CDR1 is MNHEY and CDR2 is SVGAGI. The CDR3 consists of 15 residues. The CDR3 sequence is CASSYDQTSNSPLHF. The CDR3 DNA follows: TGTGCCAGCAGTTACGATCAAACTTCGAATTCACCCCTCCACTTT.

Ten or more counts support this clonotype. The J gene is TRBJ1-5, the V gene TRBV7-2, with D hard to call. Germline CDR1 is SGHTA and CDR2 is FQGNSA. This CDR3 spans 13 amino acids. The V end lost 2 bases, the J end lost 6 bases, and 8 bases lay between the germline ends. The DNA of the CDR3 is TGTGCCAGCAGCTTATTGGGAGGTCAGCCCCAGCATTTT. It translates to CASSLLGGQPQHF.

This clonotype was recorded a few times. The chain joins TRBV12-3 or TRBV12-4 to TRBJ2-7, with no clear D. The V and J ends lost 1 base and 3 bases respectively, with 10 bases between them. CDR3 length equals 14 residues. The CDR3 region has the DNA TGTGCCAGCAGTTTAGGTGGACCGAACTACGAGCAGTACTTC. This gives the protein CASSLGGPNYEQYF.

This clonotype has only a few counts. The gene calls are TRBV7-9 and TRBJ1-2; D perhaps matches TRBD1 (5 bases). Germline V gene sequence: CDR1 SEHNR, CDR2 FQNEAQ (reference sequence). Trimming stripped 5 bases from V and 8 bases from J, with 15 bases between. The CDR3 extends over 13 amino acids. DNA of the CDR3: TGTGCCAGCAGCCCTGAAGGGGCCGGGGGCTACACCTTC. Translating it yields CASSPEGAGGYTF.

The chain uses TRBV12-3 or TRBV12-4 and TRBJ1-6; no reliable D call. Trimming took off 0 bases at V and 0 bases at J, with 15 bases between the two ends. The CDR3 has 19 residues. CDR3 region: CASSLAWAGKYSYNSPLHF. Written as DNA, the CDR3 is TGTGCCAGCAGTTTAGCTTGGGCGGGGAAGTACTCCTATAATTCACCCCTCCACTTT.

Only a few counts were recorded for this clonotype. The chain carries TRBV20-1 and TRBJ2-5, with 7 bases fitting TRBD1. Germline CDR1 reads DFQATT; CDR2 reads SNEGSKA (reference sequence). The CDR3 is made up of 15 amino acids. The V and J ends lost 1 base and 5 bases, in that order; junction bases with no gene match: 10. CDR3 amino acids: CSARAGGPYRETQYF. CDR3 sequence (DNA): TGCAGTGCTAGAGCAGGGGGACCGTACCGGGAGACCCAGTACTTC.

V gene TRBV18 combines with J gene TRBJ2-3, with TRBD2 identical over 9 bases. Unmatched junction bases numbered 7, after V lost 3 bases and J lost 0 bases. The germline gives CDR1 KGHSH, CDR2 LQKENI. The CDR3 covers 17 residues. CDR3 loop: CASSPVGAGGSTDTQYF. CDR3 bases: TGTGCCAGCTCACCTGTCGGAGCGGGGGGAAGCACAGATACGCAGTATTTT. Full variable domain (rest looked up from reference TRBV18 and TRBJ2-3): NAGVMQNPRHLVRRRGQEARLRCSPMKGHSHVYWYRQLPEEGLKFMVYLQKENIIDESGMPKERFSAEFPKEGPSILRIQQVVRGDSAAYFCASSPVGAGGSTDTQYFGPGTRLTVL.

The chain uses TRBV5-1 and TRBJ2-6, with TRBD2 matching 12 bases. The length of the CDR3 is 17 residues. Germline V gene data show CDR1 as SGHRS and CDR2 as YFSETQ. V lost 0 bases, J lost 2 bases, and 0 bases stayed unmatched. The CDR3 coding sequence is TGCGCCAGCAGCTTGGCTAGCGGGGGGGCTGGGGCCAACGTCCTGACTTTC. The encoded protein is CASSLASGGAGANVLTF.

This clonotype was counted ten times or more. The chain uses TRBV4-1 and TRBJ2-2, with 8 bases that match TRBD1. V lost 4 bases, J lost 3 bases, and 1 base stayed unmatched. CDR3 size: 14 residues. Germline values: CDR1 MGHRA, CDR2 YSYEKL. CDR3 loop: CASSLQGDTGELFF. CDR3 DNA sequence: TGCGCCAGCAGCCTACAGGGGGACACCGGGGAGCTGTTTTTT.

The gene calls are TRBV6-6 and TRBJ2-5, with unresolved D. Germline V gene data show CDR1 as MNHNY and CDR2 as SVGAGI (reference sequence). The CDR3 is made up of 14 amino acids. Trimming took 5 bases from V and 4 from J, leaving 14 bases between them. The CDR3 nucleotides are TGTGCCAGCAGTCGAACCCTACCCCGAGAGACCCAGTACTTC. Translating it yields CASSRTLPRETQYF.

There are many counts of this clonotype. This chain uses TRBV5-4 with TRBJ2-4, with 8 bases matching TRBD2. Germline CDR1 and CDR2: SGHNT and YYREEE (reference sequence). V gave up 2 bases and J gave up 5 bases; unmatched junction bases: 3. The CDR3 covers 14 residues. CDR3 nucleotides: TGTGCCAGCAGCTTCGGGGGGGCCGAAAACATTCAGTACTTC. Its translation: CASSFGGAENIQYF.

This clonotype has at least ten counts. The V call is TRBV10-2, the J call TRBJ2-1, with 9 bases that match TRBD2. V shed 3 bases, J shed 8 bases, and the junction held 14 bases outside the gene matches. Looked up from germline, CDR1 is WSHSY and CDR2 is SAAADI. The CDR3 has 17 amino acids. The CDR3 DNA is TGCGCCAGCAGTGAAGAACCTAGCGGGGTCGAGGGCTATGAGCAGTTCTTC. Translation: CASSEEPSGVEGYEQFF.

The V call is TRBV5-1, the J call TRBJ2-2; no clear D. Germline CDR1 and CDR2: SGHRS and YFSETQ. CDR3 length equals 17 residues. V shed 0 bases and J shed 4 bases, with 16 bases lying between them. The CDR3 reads CASSLDLTLQSTGELFF. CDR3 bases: TGCGCCAGCAGCTTGGACCTGACCTTACAGAGCACCGGGGAGCTGTTTTTT.

The DNA for the CDR3 is TGTGCCAGCGACAGGGGGCGCGGGGAGACCCAGTACTTC. As protein: CASDRGRGETQYF. V usage is TRBV28 and J usage is TRBJ2-5; 10 bases align to TRBD1. The trim removed 8 bases at V and 5 bases at J, leaving 5 bases unmatched. The germline gives CDR1 MDHEN, CDR2 SYDVKM. The CDR3 length is 13 residues. Full variable domain (outside the CDR3, taken from reference TRBV28 and TRBJ2-5): DVKVTQSSRYLVKRTGEKVFLECVQDMDHENMFWYRQDPGLGLRLIYFSYDVKMKEKGDIPEGYSVSREKKERFSLILESASTNQTSMYLCASDRGRGETQYFGPGTRLLVL.

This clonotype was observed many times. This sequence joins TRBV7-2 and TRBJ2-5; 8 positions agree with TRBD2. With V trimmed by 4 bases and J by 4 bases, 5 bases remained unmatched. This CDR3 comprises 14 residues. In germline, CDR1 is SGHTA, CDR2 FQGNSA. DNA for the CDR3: TGTGCCAGCAGCTCCCGGGGGGGCGGAGAGACCCAGTACTTC. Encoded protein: CASSSRGGGETQYF.

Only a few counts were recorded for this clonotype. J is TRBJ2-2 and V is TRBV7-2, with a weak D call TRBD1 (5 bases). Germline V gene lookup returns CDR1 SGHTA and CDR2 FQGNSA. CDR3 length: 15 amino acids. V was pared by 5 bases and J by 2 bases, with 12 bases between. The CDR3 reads CASSPQVSNTGELFF. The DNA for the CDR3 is TGTGCCAGCAGCCCACAGGTCTCCAACACCGGGGAGCTGTTTTTT.

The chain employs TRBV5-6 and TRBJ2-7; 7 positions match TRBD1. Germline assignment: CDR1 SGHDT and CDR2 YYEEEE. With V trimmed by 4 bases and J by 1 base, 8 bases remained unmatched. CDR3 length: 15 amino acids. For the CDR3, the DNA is TGTGCCAGCAGCGAGGCACAGGGGAAATCCTACGAGCAGTACGTC. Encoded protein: CASSEAQGKSYEQYV.

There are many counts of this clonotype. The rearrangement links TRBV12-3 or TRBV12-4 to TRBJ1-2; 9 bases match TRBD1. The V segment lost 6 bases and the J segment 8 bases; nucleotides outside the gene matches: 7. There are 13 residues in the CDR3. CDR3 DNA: TGTGCCAGCAGGCCGGGACAGGGATCGGGCTACACCTTC. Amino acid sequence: CASRPGQGSGYTF.

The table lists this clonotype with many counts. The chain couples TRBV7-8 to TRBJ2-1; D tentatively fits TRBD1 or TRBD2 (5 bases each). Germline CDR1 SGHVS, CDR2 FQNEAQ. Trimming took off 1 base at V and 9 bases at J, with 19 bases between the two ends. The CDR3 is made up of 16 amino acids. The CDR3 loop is CASSLGLGEYRGEQFF. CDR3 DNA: TGTGCCAGCAGCTTAGGCTTGGGGGAATACCGGGGTGAGCAGTTCTTC.

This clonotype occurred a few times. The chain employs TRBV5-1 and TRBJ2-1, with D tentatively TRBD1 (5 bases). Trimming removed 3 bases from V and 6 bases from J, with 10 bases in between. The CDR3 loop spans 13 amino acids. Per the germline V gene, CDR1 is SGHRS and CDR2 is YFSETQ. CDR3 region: CASSSGAVNEQFF. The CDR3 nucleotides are TGCGCCAGCAGCTCTGGGGCGGTCAATGAGCAGTTCTTC.

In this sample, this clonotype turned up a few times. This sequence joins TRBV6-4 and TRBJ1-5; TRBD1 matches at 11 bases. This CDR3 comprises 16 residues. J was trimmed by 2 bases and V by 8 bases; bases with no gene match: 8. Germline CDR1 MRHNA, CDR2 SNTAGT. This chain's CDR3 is CASPTGQGVGNQPQHF. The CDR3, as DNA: TGTGCCAGCCCAACGGGACAGGGGGTCGGCAATCAGCCCCAGCATTTT.

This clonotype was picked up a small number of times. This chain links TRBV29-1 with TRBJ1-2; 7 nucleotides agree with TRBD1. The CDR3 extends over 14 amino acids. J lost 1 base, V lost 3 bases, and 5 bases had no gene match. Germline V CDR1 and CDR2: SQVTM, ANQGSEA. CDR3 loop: CSVDHRQGNYGYTF. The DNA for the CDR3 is TGCAGCGTTGACCACCGACAGGGTAACTATGGCTACACCTTC.

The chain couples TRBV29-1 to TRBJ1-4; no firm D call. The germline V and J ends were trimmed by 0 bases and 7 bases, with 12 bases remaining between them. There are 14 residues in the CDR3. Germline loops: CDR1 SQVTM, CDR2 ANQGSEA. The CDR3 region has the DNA TGCAGCGTTGAAGATCGGACCGGCGGTGAAAAACTGTTTTTT. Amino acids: CSVEDRTGGEKLFF.

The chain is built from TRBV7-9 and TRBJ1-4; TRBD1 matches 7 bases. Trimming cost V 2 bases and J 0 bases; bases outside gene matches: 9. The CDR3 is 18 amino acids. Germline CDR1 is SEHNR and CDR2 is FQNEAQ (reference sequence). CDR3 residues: CASSLLGGQLATNEKLFF. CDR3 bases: TGTGCCAGCAGCTTACTTGGGGGACAGCTTGCAACTAATGAAAAACTGTTTTTT.

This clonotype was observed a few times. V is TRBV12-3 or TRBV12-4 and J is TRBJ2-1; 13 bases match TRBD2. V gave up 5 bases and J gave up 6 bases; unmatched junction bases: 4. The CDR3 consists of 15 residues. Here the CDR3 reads CASSVTSGGANEQFF. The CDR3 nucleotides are TGTGCCAGCAGTGTCACTAGCGGGGGGGCCAATGAGCAGTTCTTC.

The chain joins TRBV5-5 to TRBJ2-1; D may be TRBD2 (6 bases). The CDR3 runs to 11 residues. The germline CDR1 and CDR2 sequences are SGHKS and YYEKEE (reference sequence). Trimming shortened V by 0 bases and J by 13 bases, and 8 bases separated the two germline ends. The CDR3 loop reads CASSLGDFQFF. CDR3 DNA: TGTGCCAGCAGCTTGGGGGACTTTCAGTTCTTC.

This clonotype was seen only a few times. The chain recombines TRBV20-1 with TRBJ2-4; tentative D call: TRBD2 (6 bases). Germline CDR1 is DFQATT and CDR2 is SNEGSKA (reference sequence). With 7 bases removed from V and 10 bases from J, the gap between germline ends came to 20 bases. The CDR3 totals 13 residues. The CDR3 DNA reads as TGCAGTGGACCCGCCCAGACTGGGGGGATTCAGTACTTC. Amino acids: CSGPAQTGGIQYF.

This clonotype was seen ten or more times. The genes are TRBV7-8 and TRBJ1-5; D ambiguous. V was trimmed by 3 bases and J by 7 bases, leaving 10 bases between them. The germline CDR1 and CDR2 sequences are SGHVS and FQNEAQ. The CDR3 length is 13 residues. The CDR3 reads CASSFSEEQPQHF. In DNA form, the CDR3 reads TGTGCCAGCAGCTTTAGTGAAGAGCAGCCCCAGCATTTT.